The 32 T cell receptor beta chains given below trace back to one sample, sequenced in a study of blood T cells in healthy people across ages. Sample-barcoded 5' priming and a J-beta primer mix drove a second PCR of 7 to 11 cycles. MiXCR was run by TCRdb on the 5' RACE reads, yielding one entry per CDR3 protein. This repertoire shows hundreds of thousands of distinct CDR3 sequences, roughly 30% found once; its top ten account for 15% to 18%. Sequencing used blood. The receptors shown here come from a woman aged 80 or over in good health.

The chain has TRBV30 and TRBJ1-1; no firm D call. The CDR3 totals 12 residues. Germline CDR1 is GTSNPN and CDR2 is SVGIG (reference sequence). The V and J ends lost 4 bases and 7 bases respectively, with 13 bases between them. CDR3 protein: CAWTSGRDEAFF. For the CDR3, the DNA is TGTGCCTGGACTTCTGGCCGGGATGAAGCTTTCTTT.

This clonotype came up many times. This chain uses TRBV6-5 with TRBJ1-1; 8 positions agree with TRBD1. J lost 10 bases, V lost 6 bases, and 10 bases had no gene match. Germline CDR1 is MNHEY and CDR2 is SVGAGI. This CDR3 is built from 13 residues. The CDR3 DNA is TGTGCCAGCAGCCCCAGACAGGGGTCTCGAGCTTTCTTT. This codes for CASSPRQGSRAFF.

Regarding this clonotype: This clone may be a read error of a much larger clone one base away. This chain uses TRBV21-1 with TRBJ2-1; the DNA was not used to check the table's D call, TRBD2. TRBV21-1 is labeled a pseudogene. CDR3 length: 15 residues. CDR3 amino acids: CASSKGCRETSKQFF. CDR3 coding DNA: TGTGCCAGCAGCAAAGGTTGTAGGGAAACTAGTAAGCAGTTCTTC.

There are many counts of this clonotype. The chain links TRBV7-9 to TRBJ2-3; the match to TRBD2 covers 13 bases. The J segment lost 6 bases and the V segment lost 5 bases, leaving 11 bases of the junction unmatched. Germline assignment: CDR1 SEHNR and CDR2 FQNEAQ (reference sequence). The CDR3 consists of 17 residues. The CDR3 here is CASSTRTSGGETDTQYF. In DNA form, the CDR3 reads TGTGCCAGCAGCACCCGGACTAGCGGGGGAGAAACGGATACGCAGTATTTT.

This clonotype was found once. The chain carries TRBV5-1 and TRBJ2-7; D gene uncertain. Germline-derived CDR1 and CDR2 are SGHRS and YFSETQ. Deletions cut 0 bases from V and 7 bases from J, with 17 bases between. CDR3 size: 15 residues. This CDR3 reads CASSLAGFLRDEQYF. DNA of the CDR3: TGCGCCAGCAGCTTGGCTGGGTTCCTTCGAGATGAGCAGTACTTC.

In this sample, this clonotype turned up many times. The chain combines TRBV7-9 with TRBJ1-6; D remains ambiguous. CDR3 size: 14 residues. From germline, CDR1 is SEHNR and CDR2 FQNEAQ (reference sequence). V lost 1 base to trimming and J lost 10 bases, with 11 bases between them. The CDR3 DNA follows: TGTGCCAGCAGCTTAGGACACAACGAATCACCCCTCCACTTT. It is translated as CASSLGHNESPLHF.

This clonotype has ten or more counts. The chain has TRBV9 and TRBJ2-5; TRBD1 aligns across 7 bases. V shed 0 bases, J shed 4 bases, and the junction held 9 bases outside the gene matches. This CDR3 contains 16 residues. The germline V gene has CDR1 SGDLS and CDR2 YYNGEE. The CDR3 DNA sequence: TGTGCCAGCAGCGTAGAAAGGCAGGGGGTTTCAGAGACCCAGTACTTC. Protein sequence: CASSVERQGVSETQYF.

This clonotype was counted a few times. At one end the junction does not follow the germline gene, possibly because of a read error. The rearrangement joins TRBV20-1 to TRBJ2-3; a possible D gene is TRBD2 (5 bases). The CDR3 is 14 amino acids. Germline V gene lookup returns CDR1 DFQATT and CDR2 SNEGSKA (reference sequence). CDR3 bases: TGCAGTGCTAAGGTATACGGAGGCACAGATGCGCAGTATTTT. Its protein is CSAKVYGGTDAQYF.

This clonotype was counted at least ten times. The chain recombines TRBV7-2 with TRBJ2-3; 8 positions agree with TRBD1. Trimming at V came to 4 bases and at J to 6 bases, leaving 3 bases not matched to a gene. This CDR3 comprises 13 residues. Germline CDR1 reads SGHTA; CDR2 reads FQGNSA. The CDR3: CASSWQGADTQYF. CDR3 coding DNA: TGTGCCAGCAGCTGGCAGGGGGCGGATACGCAGTATTTT.

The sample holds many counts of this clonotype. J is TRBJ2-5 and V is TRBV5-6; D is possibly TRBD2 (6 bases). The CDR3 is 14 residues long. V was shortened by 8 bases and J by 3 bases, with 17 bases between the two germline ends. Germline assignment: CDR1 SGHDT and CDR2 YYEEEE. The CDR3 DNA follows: TGTGCCAGTGGGATGGGACTTAAAGAAGAGACCCAGTACTTC. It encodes CASGMGLKEETQYF.

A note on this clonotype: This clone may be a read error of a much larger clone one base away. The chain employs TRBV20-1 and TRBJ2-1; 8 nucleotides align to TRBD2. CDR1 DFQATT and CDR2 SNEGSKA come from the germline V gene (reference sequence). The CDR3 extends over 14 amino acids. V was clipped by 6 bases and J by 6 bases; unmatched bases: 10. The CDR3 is CSAGSTSGGNEQFF. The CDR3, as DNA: TGCAGTGCAGGGAGTACTAGCGGCGGCAATGAGCAGTTCTTC.

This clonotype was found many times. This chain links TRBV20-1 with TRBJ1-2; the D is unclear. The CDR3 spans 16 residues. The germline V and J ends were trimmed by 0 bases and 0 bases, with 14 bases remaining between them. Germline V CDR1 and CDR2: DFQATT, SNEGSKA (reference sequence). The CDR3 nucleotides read TGCAGTGCTAGAGAAGATGGCAGGTCTCCTAACTATGGCTACACCTTC. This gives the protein CSAREDGRSPNYGYTF.

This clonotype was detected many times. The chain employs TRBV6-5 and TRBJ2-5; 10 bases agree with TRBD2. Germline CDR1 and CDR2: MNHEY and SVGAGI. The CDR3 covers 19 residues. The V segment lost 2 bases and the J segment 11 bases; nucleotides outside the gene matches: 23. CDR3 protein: CASSYTRGLSGGAHNEQYF. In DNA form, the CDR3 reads TGTGCCAGCAGTTACACCCGTGGTTTGAGCGGGGGGGCCCACAATGAGCAGTACTTC.

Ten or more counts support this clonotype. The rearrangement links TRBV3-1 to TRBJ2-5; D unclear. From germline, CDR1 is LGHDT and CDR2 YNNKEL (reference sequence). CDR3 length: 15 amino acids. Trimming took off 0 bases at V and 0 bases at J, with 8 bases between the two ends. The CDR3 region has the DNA TGTGCCAGCAGCCAAGATCGGATTTACCAAGAGACCCAGTACTTC. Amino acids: CASSQDRIYQETQYF.

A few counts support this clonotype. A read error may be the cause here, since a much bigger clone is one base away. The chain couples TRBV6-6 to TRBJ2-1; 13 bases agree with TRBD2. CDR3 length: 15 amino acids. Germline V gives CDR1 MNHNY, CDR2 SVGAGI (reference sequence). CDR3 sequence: CASSWTSGGLNGQFF. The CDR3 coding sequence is TGTGCCAGCAGCTGGACTAGCGGGGGACTCAATGGGCAGTTCTTC.

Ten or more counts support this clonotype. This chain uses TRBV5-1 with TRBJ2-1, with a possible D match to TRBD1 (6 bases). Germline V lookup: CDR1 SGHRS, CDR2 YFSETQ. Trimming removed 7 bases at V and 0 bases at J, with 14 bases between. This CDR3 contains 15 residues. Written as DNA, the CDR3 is TGCGCCAGCCTGAAGGGGGACCTCTCCTACAATGAGCAGTTCTTC. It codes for CASLKGDLSYNEQFF.

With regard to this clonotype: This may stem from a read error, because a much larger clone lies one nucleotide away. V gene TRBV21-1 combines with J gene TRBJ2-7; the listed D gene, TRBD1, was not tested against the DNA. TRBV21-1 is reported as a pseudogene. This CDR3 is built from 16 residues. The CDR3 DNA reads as TGTGCCAGCAGCAAAGCCCTTGAGGGGACCTTAGAGATCCAGTACTTC. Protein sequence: CASSKALEGTLEIQYF.

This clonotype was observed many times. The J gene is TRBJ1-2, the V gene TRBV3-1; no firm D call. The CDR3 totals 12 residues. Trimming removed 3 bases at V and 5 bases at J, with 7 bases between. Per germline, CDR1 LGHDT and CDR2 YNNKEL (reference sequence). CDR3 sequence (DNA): TGTGCCAGCAGCCATTCACGGTATGGCTACACCTTC. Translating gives CASSHSRYGYTF.

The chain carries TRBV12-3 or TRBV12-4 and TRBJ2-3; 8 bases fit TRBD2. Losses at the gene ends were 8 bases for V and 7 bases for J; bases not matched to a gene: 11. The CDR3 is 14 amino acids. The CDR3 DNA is TGTGCCAGCCGACTAGCGAGGGGCCGGAATACGCAGTATTTT. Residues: CASRLARGRNTQYF.

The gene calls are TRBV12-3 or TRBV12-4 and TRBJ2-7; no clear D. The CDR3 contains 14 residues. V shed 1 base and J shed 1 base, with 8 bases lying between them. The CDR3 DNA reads TGTGCCAGCAGTTTAGATGCTAGATCCTACGAGCAGTACTTC. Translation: CASSLDARSYEQYF.

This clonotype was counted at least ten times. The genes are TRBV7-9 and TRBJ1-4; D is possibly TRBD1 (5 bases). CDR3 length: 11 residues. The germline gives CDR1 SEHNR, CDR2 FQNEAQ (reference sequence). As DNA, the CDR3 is TGTGCGGGGGAGGAAGCGGAAAAACTGTTTTTT. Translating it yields CAGEEAEKLFF.

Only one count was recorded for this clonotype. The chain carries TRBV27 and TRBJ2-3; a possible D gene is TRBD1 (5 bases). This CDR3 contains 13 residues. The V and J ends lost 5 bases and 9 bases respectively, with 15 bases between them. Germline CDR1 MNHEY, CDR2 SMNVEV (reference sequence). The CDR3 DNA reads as TGTGCCAGCAGTGACTCGAGTACAGGAACGCAGTATTTT. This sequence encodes CASSDSSTGTQYF.

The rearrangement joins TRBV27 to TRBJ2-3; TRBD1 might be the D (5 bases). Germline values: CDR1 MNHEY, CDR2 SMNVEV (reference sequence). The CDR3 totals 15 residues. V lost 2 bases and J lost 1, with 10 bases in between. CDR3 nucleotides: TGTGCCAGCAGTTTAAGGGGCTTTCGCACAGATACGCAGTATTTT. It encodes CASSLRGFRTDTQYF.

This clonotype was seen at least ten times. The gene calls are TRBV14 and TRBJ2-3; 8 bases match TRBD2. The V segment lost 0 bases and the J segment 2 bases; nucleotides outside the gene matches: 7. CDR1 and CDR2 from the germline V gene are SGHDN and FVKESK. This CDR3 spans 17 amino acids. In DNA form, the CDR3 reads TGTGCCAGCAGCCAAGAGGGCAGCGGGGGTCCCACAGATACGCAGTATTTT. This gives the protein CASSQEGSGGPTDTQYF. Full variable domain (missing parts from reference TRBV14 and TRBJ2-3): EAGVTQFPSHSVIEKGQTVTLRCDPISGHDNLYWYRRVMGKEIKFLLHFVKESKQDESGMPNNRFLAERTGGTYSTLKVQPAELEDSGVYFCASSQEGSGGPTDTQYFGPGTRLTVL.

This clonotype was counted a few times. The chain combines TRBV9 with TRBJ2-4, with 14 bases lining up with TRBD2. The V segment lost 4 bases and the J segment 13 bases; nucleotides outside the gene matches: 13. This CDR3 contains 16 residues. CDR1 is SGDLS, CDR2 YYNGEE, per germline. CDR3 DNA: TGTGCCAGCAGCACGCGGACTAGCGGGGGGACCCGGGAGCAGTACTTC. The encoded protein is CASSTRTSGGTREQYF.

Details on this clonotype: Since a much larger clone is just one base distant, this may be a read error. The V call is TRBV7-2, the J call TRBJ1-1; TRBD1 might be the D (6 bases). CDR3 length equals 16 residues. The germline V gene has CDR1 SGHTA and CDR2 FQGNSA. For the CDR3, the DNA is TGTGCCAGCGGCTTAGCAGTGACAGGCCGTTTCGCGGAAGCTTTCTTT. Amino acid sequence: CASGLAVTGRFAEAFF.

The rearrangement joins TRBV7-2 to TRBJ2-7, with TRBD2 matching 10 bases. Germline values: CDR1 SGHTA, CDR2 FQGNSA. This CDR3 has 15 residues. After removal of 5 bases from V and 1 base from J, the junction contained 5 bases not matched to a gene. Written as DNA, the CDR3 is TGTGCCAGCAGCGGCCGACTAGCGGGTTCCTACGAGCAGTACTTC. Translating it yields CASSGRLAGSYEQYF.

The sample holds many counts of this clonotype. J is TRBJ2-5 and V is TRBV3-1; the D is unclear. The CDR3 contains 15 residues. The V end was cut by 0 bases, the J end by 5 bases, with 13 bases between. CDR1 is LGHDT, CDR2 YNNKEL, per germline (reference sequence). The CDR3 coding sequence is TGTGCCAGCAGCCAAGACAACGGCATATTGGAGACCCAGTACTTC. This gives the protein CASSQDNGILETQYF.

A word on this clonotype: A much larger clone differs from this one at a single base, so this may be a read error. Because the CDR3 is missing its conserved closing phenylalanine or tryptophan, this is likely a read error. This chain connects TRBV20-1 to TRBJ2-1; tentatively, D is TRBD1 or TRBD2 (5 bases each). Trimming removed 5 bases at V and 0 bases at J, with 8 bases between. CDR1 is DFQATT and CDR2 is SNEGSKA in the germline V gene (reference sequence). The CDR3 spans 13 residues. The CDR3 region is CSAPGSSYNEQFS. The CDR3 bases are TGCAGTGCTCCAGGGAGCTCCTACAATGAGCAGTTCTCC.

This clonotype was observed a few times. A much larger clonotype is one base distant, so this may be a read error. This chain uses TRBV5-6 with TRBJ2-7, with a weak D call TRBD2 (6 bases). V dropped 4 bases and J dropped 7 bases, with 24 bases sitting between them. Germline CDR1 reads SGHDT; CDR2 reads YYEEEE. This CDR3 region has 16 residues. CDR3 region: CASSPVAALAYNEQYF. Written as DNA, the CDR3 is TGTGCCAGCAGCCCGGTAGCGGCTCTAGCTTACAATGAGCAGTACTTC.

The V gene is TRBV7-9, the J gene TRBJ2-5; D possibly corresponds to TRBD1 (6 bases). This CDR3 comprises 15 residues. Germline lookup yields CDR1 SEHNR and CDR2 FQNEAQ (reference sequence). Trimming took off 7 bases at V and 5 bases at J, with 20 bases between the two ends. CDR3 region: CASIEGVGKQETQYF. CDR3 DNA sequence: TGTGCCAGCATCGAGGGGGTCGGGAAACAGGAGACCCAGTACTTC.

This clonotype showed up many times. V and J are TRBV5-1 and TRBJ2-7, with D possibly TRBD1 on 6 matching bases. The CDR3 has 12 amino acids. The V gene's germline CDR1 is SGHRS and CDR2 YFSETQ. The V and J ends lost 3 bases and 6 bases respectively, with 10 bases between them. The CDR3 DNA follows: TGCGCCAGCAGCTCGACAGGTCCCGAGCAGTACTTC. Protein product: CASSSTGPEQYF.